This T cell receptor beta chain was documented in a study of cytomegalovirus exposure and HLA in healthy donors. Trimming removed 3 bases from V and 4 bases from J, with 6 bases in between. The CDR3 totals 13 residues. In germline, CDR1 is SGHNT, CDR2 YENEEA. The primer mix had 60 Vbeta and 13 Jbeta primers. The table came from immunoSEQ multiplex PCR; TCRdb's copy has only in-frame clones and leaves some out. The sample includes 150,000 to 200,000 clones, roughly four fifths of them seen just once. Of note for this clone: Its antigen remains unknown.

Regarding the study as a whole: Analysis was carried out at a later point, and it linked a missense DCLRE1C variant to TCR beta V- and J-gene trimming. The authors judged a highly shared variant cluster likely a sequencing artifact.

The sequence was obtained from a girl between 10 and 17 years old in good health and CMV-seropositive. V and J are TRBV11-3 and TRBJ2-2, with no clear D. The sequencing input was PBMCs. The CDR3 is CASSFYVTGELFF. CDR3 coding DNA: TGTGCCAGCAGCTTTTATGTCACCGGGGAGCTGTTTTTT.